This record looks at one T cell receptor beta chain sequence and its context. The antigen remains unidentified. CDR3 length equals 16 residues. After removal of 1 base from V and 10 bases from J, the junction contained 9 bases not matched to a gene. Looked up from germline, CDR1 is SGHAT and CDR2 is FQNNGV. The sample comes from a study of pediatric ulcerative colitis. Looking at the study overall: Disease was pancolitis in under 10 and left-sided in two, histology-confirmed.

During colonoscopy, one to two rectal pinch biopsies were collected. Before the diagnostic colonoscopy, ulcerative colitis patients were free of immunosuppressive medication. Study-level points and caveats: Blood-rectal clonal overlap within each person was significantly higher in ulcerative colitis patients than controls. Blood samples from two patients yielded substantially fewer templates and were excluded from blood-rectal overlap analysis.

The repertoire was sequenced with immunoSEQ multiplex PCR; TCRdb's copy has only in-frame clones and lacks some. The sample lists around 36,000 clones, around 80% occurring once. This TCR was sampled from a boy under 18 with mild ulcerative colitis. The rearrangement links TRBV11-2 to TRBJ1-6, with 8 bases aligning to TRBD1. The sequenced material came from gut tissue. As DNA, the CDR3 is TGTGCCAGCAGCTTAGGCCGGACAGGGTTTAGATCACCCCTCCACTTT. It is translated as CASSLGRTGFRSPLHF.